The 27 T cell receptor beta chains reported below all come from one sample, sequenced in a study of blood T cell repertoires in COVID-19. Method: immunoSEQ multiplex PCR; TCRdb's copy keeps in-frame clones and lacks some. The data show a few hundred thousand clones, 88% seen once. The specimen was PBMCs or T cells enriched from blood (not recorded which). These receptors were collected from a woman aged 18-30 years who had recovered from COVID-19.

V usage is TRBV6-1 and J usage is TRBJ1-6; no clear D. The CDR3 totals 14 residues. Germline CDR1 and CDR2: MNHNS and SASEGT. V lost 1 base, J lost 5 bases, and 6 bases lay in between. The CDR3 DNA reads TGTGCCAGCAGTGAAGGGAGAGATAATTCACCCCTCCACTTT. This encodes CASSEGRDNSPLHF.

This chain connects TRBV6-1 to TRBJ2-7, with unresolved D. The CDR3 length is 12 residues. Trimming removed 2 bases from V and 3 bases from J, with 5 bases in between. The V gene's germline CDR1 is MNHNS and CDR2 SASEGT. The chain's CDR3 is CASSESSYEQYF. CDR3 DNA sequence: TGTGCCAGCAGTGAATCTAGCTACGAGCAGTACTTC.

The chain joins TRBV7-2 to TRBJ1-2; D gene ambiguous. V lost 5 bases to trimming and J lost 4 bases, with 14 bases between them. The CDR3 covers 14 residues. CDR1 and CDR2 (germline): SGHTA, FQGNSA. CDR3 residues: CASSRIEVLYGYTF. CDR3 coding DNA: TGTGCCAGCAGCAGGATAGAGGTTCTCTATGGCTACACCTTC.

This chain joins TRBV25-1 and TRBJ2-5, with D possibly TRBD2 on 7 matching bases. Germline lookup yields CDR1 MGHDK and CDR2 SYGVNS. The CDR3 has 14 amino acids. V was pared by 3 bases and J by 3 bases, with 11 bases between. The CDR3, as DNA: TGTGCCAGCAGTGATGGGGGGGCGGAAGAGACCCAGTACTTC. Protein sequence: CASSDGGAEETQYF.

This chain joins TRBV29-1 and TRBJ1-2; D is possibly TRBD1 (6 bases). Trimming took 0 bases from V and 4 from J, leaving 12 bases between them. Per germline, CDR1 SQVTM and CDR2 ANQGSEA. The CDR3 extends over 14 amino acids. In DNA form, the CDR3 reads TGCAGCGTTGAAGATCAGGACAGAATCTATGGCTACACCTTC. Amino acids: CSVEDQDRIYGYTF.

The V call is TRBV6-2 or TRBV6-3, the J call TRBJ2-3, with TRBD2 matching 10 bases. Trimming took 5 bases from V and 5 from J; bases not matched to a gene: 7. The CDR3 length is 15 residues. CDR1 MNHEY and CDR2 SVGEGT come from the germline V gene. The CDR3 reads CASSATSGPVDTQYF. For the CDR3, the DNA is TGTGCCAGCAGTGCGACTAGCGGGCCGGTAGATACGCAGTATTTT.

The CDR3 bases are TGTGCCAGCAGCTTAGCGCAGCTAAGCGACTCTGGAAACACCATATATTTT. Protein product: CASSLAQLSDSGNTIYF. V usage is TRBV7-9 and J usage is TRBJ1-3, with unresolved D. Germline assignment: CDR1 SEHNR and CDR2 FQNEAQ (reference sequence). The CDR3 loop spans 17 amino acids. Trimming shortened V by 0 bases and J by 0 bases, and 12 bases separated the two germline ends.

This clone was seen a handful of times. This sequence joins TRBV7-9 and TRBJ2-1; 7 bases line up with TRBD2. In germline, CDR1 is SEHNR, CDR2 FQNEAQ (reference sequence). V dropped 1 base and J dropped 6; count of bases not matched to a gene: 6. This CDR3 comprises 15 residues. The DNA for the CDR3 is TGTGCCAGCAGCTTAGTGAGGCTAGCGGCCAATGAGCAGTTCTTC. Protein: CASSLVRLAANEQFF.

This chain joins TRBV2 and TRBJ1-2; D gene unclear. Looked up from germline, CDR1 is SNHLY and CDR2 is FYNNEI. This CDR3 region has 13 residues. V lost 4 bases and J lost 8, with 14 bases in between. The CDR3 is CASSGGPPQGYTF. The CDR3 nucleotides are TGTGCCAGCAGTGGCGGTCCCCCACAAGGCTACACCTTC. The full variable domain, rest sourced from reference TRBV2 and TRBJ1-2, is EPEVTQTPSHQVTQMGQEVILRCVPISNHLYFYWYRQILGQKVEFLVSFYNNEISEKSEIFDDQFSVERPDGSNFTLKIRSTKLEDSAMYFCASSGGPPQGYTFGSGTRLTVV.

The chain couples TRBV7-8 to TRBJ1-2, with D possibly being TRBD1 (6 bases). This CDR3 spans 16 amino acids. Germline V gene lookup returns CDR1 SGHVS and CDR2 FQNEAQ. V was clipped by 1 base and J by 3 bases, with 15 bases between them. The CDR3 loop reads CASSLEAGGAHYGYTF. The DNA for the CDR3 is TGTGCCAGCAGCTTAGAGGCGGGGGGCGCTCACTATGGCTACACCTTC.

This chain joins TRBV7-9 and TRBJ1-1; 7 bases line up with TRBD1. Germline V gene sequence: CDR1 SEHNR, CDR2 FQNEAQ (reference sequence). The V gene end was trimmed by 5 bases and the J gene end by 1 base; junction bases not matched to a gene: 10. The CDR3 is made up of 16 amino acids. The DNA of the CDR3 is TGTGCCAGCAGCGCGACGAACAGGGGCCGGAACACTGAAGCTTTCTTT. Translation: CASSATNRGRNTEAFF.

CDR3 residues: CAWSVSSRNTEAFF. The CDR3 region has the DNA TGTGCCTGGAGTGTATCCTCGCGGAACACTGAAGCTTTCTTT. This chain uses TRBV30 with TRBJ1-1; D ambiguous. The germline V gene has CDR1 GTSNPN and CDR2 SVGIG (reference sequence). Trimming took 0 bases from V and 1 from J, leaving 9 bases between them. The CDR3 spans 14 residues.

This clone appeared a single time. V and J are TRBV30 and TRBJ2-1, with D uncertain. The CDR3 is 13 residues long. V dropped 4 bases and J dropped 0 bases, with 7 bases sitting between them. Germline values: CDR1 GTSNPN, CDR2 SVGIG (reference sequence). The CDR3 spells CAWTVSSYNEQFF. The CDR3 DNA reads TGTGCCTGGACGGTGAGCTCCTACAATGAGCAGTTCTTC.

The V call is TRBV5-4, the J call TRBJ1-1, with D perhaps matching TRBD1 (6 bases). The CDR3 has 12 residues. Trimming cost V 7 bases and J 11 bases, with 18 bases left between them. The germline V gene encodes CDR1 SGHNT and CDR2 YYREEE (reference sequence). The CDR3 DNA sequence: TGTGCCAGCGAGGGGACGGGGGGCCGGGCTTTCTTT. Its protein product is CASEGTGGRAFF.

The chain links TRBV6-1 to TRBJ1-1, with D unclear. V was cut by 3 bases and J by 0 bases, with 8 bases left in between. Germline CDR1 reads MNHNS; CDR2 reads SASEGT. The CDR3 consists of 14 residues. This chain's CDR3 is CASSERLMNTEAFF. The DNA of the CDR3 is TGTGCCAGCAGTGAGCGGTTAATGAACACTGAAGCTTTCTTT.

This clone was observed once. This sequence joins TRBV29-1 and TRBJ2-7, with D unresolved. V lost 5 bases to trimming and J lost 1 base, with 9 bases between them. The CDR3 extends over 12 amino acids. Looked up from germline, CDR1 is SQVTM and CDR2 is ANQGSEA. CDR3: CSVFTQSYEQYF. Written as DNA, the CDR3 is TGCAGCGTTTTTACGCAGTCCTACGAGCAGTACTTC.

The gene calls are TRBV6-5 and TRBJ1-2, with 10 positions matching TRBD1. Germline V gives CDR1 MNHEY, CDR2 SVGAGI. V was pared by 5 bases and J by 7 bases, with 7 bases of the junction left unmatched. This CDR3 is 14 amino acids long. The CDR3 nucleotides are TGTGCCAGCAGTCGACAGGGGGCGAGTCGTGGCTACACCTTC. This gives the protein CASSRQGASRGYTF.

The table lists this clone with a count of one. The chain recombines TRBV7-2 with TRBJ2-7, with 7 bases that match TRBD1. The V segment lost 4 bases and the J segment 3 bases; nucleotides outside the gene matches: 6. CDR1 SGHTA and CDR2 FQGNSA come from the germline V gene. The CDR3 is 14 residues long. CDR3 sequence: CASSSSTGHYEQYF. In DNA, the CDR3 is TGTGCCAGCAGCTCGTCGACAGGGCACTACGAGCAGTACTTC.

J is TRBJ1-4 and V is TRBV19, with unresolved D. Per the germline V gene, CDR1 is LNHDA and CDR2 is SQIVND (reference sequence). V lost 6 bases, J lost 5 bases, and 10 bases lay in between. The CDR3 consists of 13 residues. In DNA form, the CDR3 reads TGTGCCAGTAGAGTATGGGAGAATGAAAAACTGTTTTTT. Protein product: CASRVWENEKLFF.

The V call is TRBV19, the J call TRBJ1-1; the D is unclear. CDR3 size: 16 residues. V lost 6 bases to trimming and J lost 0 bases, with 17 bases between them. The V gene's germline CDR1 is LNHDA and CDR2 SQIVND (reference sequence). CDR3 sequence: CASSPRRGTLNTEAFF. The DNA for the CDR3 is TGTGCCAGTAGCCCACGACGAGGCACCCTGAACACTGAAGCTTTCTTT. The whole variable domain, remainder taken from reference TRBV19 and TRBJ1-1, is DGGITQSPKYLFRKEGQNVTLSCEQNLNHDAMYWYRQDPGQGLRLIYYSQIVNDFQKGDIAEGYSVSREKKESFPLTVTSAQKNPTAFYLCASSPRRGTLNTEAFFGQGTRLTVV.

The chain employs TRBV2 and TRBJ1-5; perhaps TRBD1 as D (5 bases). There are 15 residues in the CDR3. V lost 4 bases and J 4 bases, leaving 14 bases between the germline ends. Per germline, CDR1 SNHLY and CDR2 FYNNEI. The DNA for the CDR3 is TGTGCCAGCAGTGTATCAGGGTTGGGAAATCAGCCCCAGCATTTT. It translates to CASSVSGLGNQPQHF.

The V call is TRBV6-2 or TRBV6-3, the J call TRBJ1-5, with D possibly being TRBD1 (5 bases). Per germline, CDR1 MNHEY and CDR2 SVGEGT. V lost 0 bases and J 3 bases, leaving 18 bases between the germline ends. This CDR3 contains 18 residues. This CDR3 reads CASSYSAAGTSHNQPQHF. The DNA of the CDR3 is TGTGCCAGCAGTTACTCCGCGGCAGGGACTTCCCACAATCAGCCCCAGCATTTT.

The V and J genes are TRBV19 and TRBJ1-5; possibly TRBD1 for D (5 bases). CDR1 LNHDA and CDR2 SQIVND come from the germline V gene (reference sequence). Deletions cut 7 bases from V and 8 bases from J, with 18 bases between. The CDR3 is made up of 14 amino acids. The CDR3 DNA is TGTGCCAGTACCCAATTCCCAGGGATCGAGCCCCAGCATTTT. This encodes CASTQFPGIEPQHF.

This clone occurred a few times. This chain joins TRBV7-9 and TRBJ2-7, with a weak D call TRBD2 (6 bases). V lost 4 bases, J lost 1 base, and 11 bases lay in between. Germline values: CDR1 SEHNR, CDR2 FQNEAQ (reference sequence). The CDR3 runs 14 residues. The CDR3 bases are TGTGCCAGCAGCTGGGGGGACCGTTCCTACGAGCAGTACTTC. This translates into CASSWGDRSYEQYF.

The chain joins TRBV10-3 to TRBJ1-1; D perhaps matches TRBD1 (6 bases). From germline, CDR1 is ENHRY and CDR2 SYGVKD. V gave up 10 bases and J gave up 5 bases, with 17 bases separating them. The CDR3 contains 13 residues. The CDR3 sequence: CASKGGEWTEAFF. Here the CDR3 DNA reads TGTGCCAGCAAGGGGGGGGAGTGGACTGAAGCTTTCTTT.

The chain is built from TRBV4-3 and TRBJ2-7; 8 bases are shared with TRBD1. Germline V gene data show CDR1 as LGHNA and CDR2 as YSLEER. The CDR3 extends over 13 amino acids. V was pared by 3 bases and J by 6 bases, with 4 bases of the junction left unmatched. CDR3 DNA: TGCGCCAGCAGCCACCGCGGACAGGGCGAGCAGTACTTC. As protein: CASSHRGQGEQYF.

The chain couples TRBV30 to TRBJ1-1; 7 nucleotides align to TRBD1. Germline CDR1 reads GTSNPN; CDR2 reads SVGIG (reference sequence). With V trimmed by 5 bases and J by 6 bases, 3 bases remained unmatched. The CDR3 sequence is 11 residues long. DNA of the CDR3: TGTGCCTGGGCCGACAGGGCTGAAGCTTTCTTT. Translating it yields CAWADRAEAFF.